The source of this T cell receptor (beta chain) is a study of blood T cell repertoires in COVID-19. The overall study: PBMCs, B-cell-depleted T cells, or T cells provided the cDNA or gDNA that made up the material.

In the original processing: Estimates of nucleated cell counts were drawn from the amplification of reference gene primers. This table comes from immunoSEQ multiplex PCR, and its TCRdb copy is limited to in-frame clones, with some not included. The V and J calls and clone size are taken from that table; D and trimming were inferred from the DNA. The top ten hold 9.5% to 13% of the sample, which has about 120,000 clones, approximately 80% seen once. In its sample, this clone was seen a few times. Trimming left V 8 bases short and J 7 bases short, with 18 bases between. CDR3 size: 14 residues. Per the germline V gene, CDR1 is SNHLY and CDR2 is FYNNEI.

The sample comprised peripheral blood. The rearrangement uses TRBV2 and TRBJ2-1; possible D gene TRBD1, 6 bases. The receptor was isolated from a human donor in a cohort sampled during active COVID-19. The CDR3 region is CASGSRTGQNEQFF. The CDR3 nucleotides are TGTGCCAGCGGCAGCAGGACCGGACAGAATGAGCAGTTCTTC.